The present T cell receptor (beta chain) was sequenced within a study of T-cell reconstitution after alpha-beta-depleted transplantation in children. The authors prepared the TCRbeta library with unique molecular identifiers. MiXCR was run by TCRdb on the PCR reads, yielding one entry per CDR3 protein. Here the sample spans nearly 400,000 distinct CDR3 sequences, roughly 21% being singletons. Sequencing used PBMCs from the stem cell graft donor, obtained from the stem cell graft. The sequence was obtained from a human donor who donated a stem cell graft to a child with acute myeloid leukemia.

Written as DNA, the CDR3 is TGTGCCACCGGGACAGAACAAGAGACCCAGTACTTC. Its translation is CATGTEQETQYF. The chain uses TRBV5-4 and TRBJ2-5, with 7 bases fitting TRBD1. The CDR3 is 12 amino acids. V lost 9 bases, J lost 2 bases, and 4 bases stayed unmatched. Looked up from germline, CDR1 is SGHNT and CDR2 is YYREEE (reference sequence).